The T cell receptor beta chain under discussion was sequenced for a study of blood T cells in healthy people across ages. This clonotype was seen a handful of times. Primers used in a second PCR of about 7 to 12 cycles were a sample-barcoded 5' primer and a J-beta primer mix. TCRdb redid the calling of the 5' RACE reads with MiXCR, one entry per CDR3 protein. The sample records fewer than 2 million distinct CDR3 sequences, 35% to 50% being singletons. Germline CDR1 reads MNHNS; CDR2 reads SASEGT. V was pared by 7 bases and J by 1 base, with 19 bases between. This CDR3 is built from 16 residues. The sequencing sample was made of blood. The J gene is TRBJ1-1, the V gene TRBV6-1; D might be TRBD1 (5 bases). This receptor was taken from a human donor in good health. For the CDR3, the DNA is TGTGCCAGCACCGAAGGGGTCGGGGTAGGGAACACTGAAGCTTTCTTT. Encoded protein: CASTEGVGVGNTEAFF.